These 7 T cell receptor beta chains came from one sample sequenced in a study of T cells in Graves' hyperthyroidism and ophthalmopathy. Amplified regions were TCR beta CDR3 sequences from RNA transcripts. HTBI primers were employed in a first-round RT-PCR of the TCR CDR3. One entry per CDR3 protein results from TCRdb running MiXCR on the multiplex PCR reads. The table records about 580,000 distinct CDR3 sequences, more than 45% of them present only once. Sequenced: peripheral blood or thyroid tissue (not recorded which). The receptors here all came from a woman aged 18-29 years with Graves' hyperthyroidism.

The V gene is TRBV2, the J gene TRBJ1-3; 7 bases are a match to TRBD1. This CDR3 region has 15 residues. J was trimmed by 2 bases and V by 0 bases; bases with no gene match: 1. Germline CDR1 and CDR2: SNHLY and FYNNEI. DNA for the CDR3: TGTGCCAGCAGTGAAGCGACAGGGACTGGAAACACCATATATTTT. It codes for CASSEATGTGNTIYF.

The chain uses TRBV5-6 and TRBJ2-1; the match to TRBD2 covers 8 bases. CDR1 SGHDT and CDR2 YYEEEE come from the germline V gene. The CDR3 sequence is 14 residues long. The V gene end was trimmed by 4 bases and the J gene end by 7 bases; junction bases not matched to a gene: 7. DNA for the CDR3: TGTGCCAGCAGCCTGTTCGCGGGAGGAAATGAGCAGTTCTTC. Translated, it gives CASSLFAGGNEQFF. Complete variable domain (other parts from reference TRBV5-6 and TRBJ2-1): DAGVTQSPTHLIKTRGQQVTLRCSPKSGHDTVSWYQQALGQGPQFIFQYYEEEERQRGNFPDRFSGHQFPNYSSELNVNALLLGDSALYLCASSLFAGGNEQFFGPGTRLTVL.

This clonotype was recorded many times. This rearrangement joins TRBV11-2 to TRBJ1-6; 7 positions match TRBD1. The J segment lost 6 bases and the V segment lost 2 bases, leaving 7 bases of the junction unmatched. Germline lookup yields CDR1 SGHAT and CDR2 FQNNGV. The CDR3 is 16 residues long. The DNA of the CDR3 is TGTGCCAGCAGCTTAACGACAGGGACGGGTAATTCACCCCTCCACTTT. Its protein is CASSLTTGTGNSPLHF.

This clonotype was picked up many times. The chain has TRBV20-1 and TRBJ1-6; D unclear. There are 14 residues in the CDR3. The V end was cut by 3 bases, the J end by 0 bases, with 6 bases between. CDR1 is DFQATT, CDR2 SNEGSKA, per germline (reference sequence). CDR3 nucleotides: TGCAGTGCTAGCCAGAGCTCCTATAATTCACCCCTCCACTTT. As protein: CSASQSSYNSPLHF.

This clonotype has at least ten counts. This chain joins TRBV15 and TRBJ1-5, with unresolved D. The CDR3 runs to 14 residues. The germline CDR1 and CDR2 sequences are LNHNV and YYDKDF (reference sequence). V lost 8 bases, J lost 5 bases, and 16 bases lay in between. The chain's CDR3 is CATCRQYSDQPQHF. CDR3 bases: TGTGCCACCTGTCGTCAGTATTCGGATCAGCCCCAGCATTTT.

Only one count was recorded for this clonotype. The V and J genes are TRBV24-1 and TRBJ2-5; TRBD2 matches at 7 bases. CDR3 length equals 15 residues. With 4 bases clipped from V and 1 base from J, the junction kept 5 bases outside the gene matches. CDR1 KGHDR and CDR2 SFDVKD come from the germline V gene. The CDR3 protein is CATSEELATQETQYF. The CDR3 DNA reads as TGTGCCACCAGTGAGGAACTAGCGACCCAAGAGACCCAGTACTTC.

V is TRBV4-1 and J is TRBJ2-6; no firm D call. Germline CDR1 is MGHRA and CDR2 is YSYEKL. Deletions cut 0 bases from V and 3 bases from J, with 3 bases between. This CDR3 region has 14 residues. The CDR3 DNA follows: TGCGCCAGCAGCCAAGATGATGGGGCCAACGTCCTGACTTTC. It yields the protein CASSQDDGANVLTF.